The 4 T cell receptor beta chains below all came from one sample that was sequenced in a study of a mutant IDH1 vaccine in newly diagnosed glioma. The time point: baseline, week 1 (first vaccination visit). Treatment: pre-vaccination baseline after standard-of-care therapy. Clones were read by immunoSEQ multiplex PCR, and TCRdb kept only the in-frame ones, dropping some. The repertoire includes under 35,000 clones, over 75% of them detected once, and about 20% sits in the top ten. The source was PBMCs, collected from a glioma patient treated with radiotherapy, temozolomide or both. Source of these receptors: a man in his thirties or forties with glioma.

The rearrangement joins TRBV7-2 to TRBJ2-1, with a possible D match to TRBD2 (6 bases). The CDR3 runs to 16 residues. V was cut by 2 bases and J by 3 bases, with 14 bases left in between. Germline lookup yields CDR1 SGHTA and CDR2 FQGNSA. CDR3 region: CASSLSGTPIYNEQFF. In DNA, the CDR3 is TGTGCCAGCAGCTTATCGGGGACTCCTATCTACAATGAGCAGTTCTTC.

This sequence joins TRBV30 and TRBJ2-1, with a tentative D call TRBD2 (6 bases). Trimming cost V 3 bases and J 5 bases, with 14 bases left between them. CDR1 and CDR2 (germline): GTSNPN, SVGIG (reference sequence). The length of the CDR3 is 14 residues. CDR3 sequence: CAWRLAGSNNEQFF. The CDR3 DNA sequence: TGTGCCTGGAGGCTGGCGGGAAGTAACAATGAGCAGTTCTTC. Looking up the rest from reference TRBV30 and TRBJ2-1 gives the full variable domain: SQTIHQWPATLVQPVGSPLSLECTVEGTSNPNLYWYRQAAGRGLQLLFYSVGIGQISSEVPQNLSASRPQDRQFILSSKKLLLSDSGFYLCAWRLAGSNNEQFFGPGTRLTVL.

The chain employs TRBV4-3 and TRBJ2-3; TRBD1 aligns across 7 bases. Trimming took 0 bases from V and 2 from J; bases not matched to a gene: 5. Germline CDR1 and CDR2: LGHNA and YSLEER. The CDR3 sequence is 16 residues long. The CDR3 DNA is TGCGCCAGCAGCCAAGATACCGACAGGGCCACAGATACGCAGTATTTT. Translated, it gives CASSQDTDRATDTQYF.

The chain employs TRBV30 and TRBJ2-7, with TRBD2 identical over 10 bases. The CDR3 spans 16 residues. V shed 2 bases and J 5 bases; nucleotides not matched to a gene: 12. In germline, CDR1 is GTSNPN, CDR2 SVGIG (reference sequence). CDR3 region: CAWSRLPGLATHEQYF. The DNA of the CDR3 is TGTGCCTGGAGTCGACTCCCGGGACTAGCGACCCACGAGCAGTACTTC.